The 30 T cell receptor beta chains presented below share a single source sample, sequenced in a study of T cell responses to AZD1222 COVID-19 vaccine. The repertoire was sequenced with immunoSEQ multiplex PCR; TCRdb's copy has only in-frame clones and lacks some. Of around 130,000 clones in the sample, 85% to 95% were seen once. The sequenced sample was peripheral blood, obtained on day 0 of AZD1222 vaccination. The receptors stem from an adult in good health.

The sample holds one count of this clone. This chain connects TRBV12-5 to TRBJ2-1; 9 nucleotides line up with TRBD1. The germline gives CDR1 LGHNT, CDR2 FRNRAP. The CDR3 loop spans 14 amino acids. V dropped 4 bases and J dropped 7; count of bases not matched to a gene: 5. The CDR3: CASGWGQGGNEQFF. CDR3 sequence (DNA): TGTGCTAGTGGTTGGGGACAGGGAGGGAATGAGCAGTTCTTC.

The V gene is TRBV11-2, the J gene TRBJ2-2; D remains ambiguous. Between the trimmed V and J ends, which lost 3 bases and 1 base, there was a span of 15 bases. This CDR3 has 17 amino acids. Germline V gene lookup returns CDR1 SGHAT and CDR2 FQNNGV. The CDR3 nucleotides read TGTGCCAGCAGCTTGGCTCGTGGTAACAGGAACACCGGGGAGCTGTTTTTT. Amino acid sequence: CASSLARGNRNTGELFF.

The chain joins TRBV2 to TRBJ1-6; 9 positions agree with TRBD1. Germline values: CDR1 SNHLY, CDR2 FYNNEI. The CDR3 covers 15 residues. Losses at the gene ends were 7 bases for V and 6 bases for J; bases not matched to a gene: 7. The chain's CDR3 is CASTNRGRVNSPLHF. The CDR3 region has the DNA TGTGCCAGCACCAACAGGGGGCGCGTTAATTCACCCCTCCACTTT.

The chain carries TRBV5-1 and TRBJ2-5, with D tentatively TRBD1 (6 bases). The CDR3 length is 13 residues. V was trimmed by 4 bases and J by 5 bases, leaving 12 bases between them. CDR1 and CDR2 from the germline V gene are SGHRS and YFSETQ. The chain's CDR3 is CASSPGVGETQYF. CDR3 in DNA: TGCGCCAGCAGCCCAGGGGTTGGGGAGACCCAGTACTTC.

The CDR3 region is CASSLAREETQYF. The CDR3 DNA reads TGTGCCAGCAGCTTAGCCAGGGAAGAGACCCAGTACTTC. The genes are TRBV7-9 and TRBJ2-5; D may be TRBD1 (5 bases). The CDR3 contains 13 residues. V lost 0 bases, J lost 3 bases, and 5 bases lay in between. The germline V gene encodes CDR1 SEHNR and CDR2 FQNEAQ (reference sequence). The variable domain in full, completed from reference TRBV7-9 and TRBJ2-5, reads DTGVSQNPRHKITKRGQNVTFRCDPISEHNRLYWYRQTLGQGPEFLTYFQNEAQLEKSRLLSDRFSAERPKGSFSTLEIQRTEQGDSAMYLCASSLAREETQYFGPGTRLLVL.

The V and J genes are TRBV19 and TRBJ1-1; no clear D. CDR3 size: 13 residues. Germline V gene lookup returns CDR1 LNHDA and CDR2 SQIVND (reference sequence). V shed 0 bases and J shed 4 bases, with 6 bases lying between them. The CDR3 protein is CASSIDQATEAFF. DNA of the CDR3: TGTGCCAGTAGTATAGATCAGGCCACTGAAGCTTTCTTT.

The chain employs TRBV6-5 and TRBJ1-2; no definite D call. The CDR3 is 13 residues long. Germline CDR1 reads MNHEY; CDR2 reads SVGAGI. Trimming cost V 6 bases and J 3 bases, with 11 bases left between them. The DNA for the CDR3 is TGTGCCAGCAGAGGAGTCAGAGACTATGGCTACACCTTC. Its translation is CASRGVRDYGYTF.

The CDR3 nucleotides are TGTGCCAGCAGCTGGGGACAGGGGGGCACCGGGGAGCTGTTTTTT. This encodes CASSWGQGGTGELFF. The rearrangement joins TRBV5-5 to TRBJ2-2; 11 bases map to TRBD1. The CDR3 spans 15 residues. Germline assignment: CDR1 SGHKS and CDR2 YYEKEE (reference sequence). With V trimmed by 3 bases and J by 4 bases, 2 bases remained unmatched.

The chain links TRBV6-5 to TRBJ1-2, with unresolved D. Germline values: CDR1 MNHEY, CDR2 SVGAGI. V was cut by 7 bases and J by 5 bases, with 17 bases left in between. This CDR3 contains 14 residues. The CDR3 spells CASKPTPGAYGYTF. Written as DNA, the CDR3 is TGTGCCAGCAAACCTACGCCAGGCGCTTATGGCTACACCTTC.

The table lists this clone with a few counts. The rearrangement joins TRBV2 to TRBJ1-2; D is uncertain. The CDR3 covers 14 residues. With 5 bases removed from V and 5 bases from J, the gap between germline ends came to 15 bases. The germline V gene encodes CDR1 SNHLY and CDR2 FYNNEI. The DNA of the CDR3 is TGTGCCAGCAGTCTACAACCAATTGGATATGGCTACACCTTC. Translated: CASSLQPIGYGYTF.

V and J are TRBV7-9 and TRBJ2-7, with no clear D. Germline V CDR1 and CDR2: SEHNR, FQNEAQ (reference sequence). This CDR3 comprises 14 residues. Trimming took 3 bases from V and 4 from J, leaving 13 bases between them. The CDR3 loop is CASSFPSSPYEQYF. The CDR3 DNA follows: TGTGCCAGCAGCTTCCCCTCCTCCCCTTACGAGCAGTACTTC.

J is TRBJ1-6 and V is TRBV7-6; D is ambiguous. Germline V gives CDR1 SGHVS, CDR2 FNYEAQ. The CDR3 is 15 residues long. V dropped 5 bases and J dropped 6 bases, with 14 bases sitting between them. CDR3 residues: CASSPIAGFNSPLHF. The CDR3 DNA reads TGTGCCAGCAGCCCTATCGCGGGTTTTAATTCACCCCTCCACTTT.

In DNA, the CDR3 is TGTGCCAGCAGCCCTAAGCGGGGCCACACAGATACGCAGTATTTT. It yields the protein CASSPKRGHTDTQYF. The chain employs TRBV25-1 and TRBJ2-3; 7 nucleotides line up with TRBD2. Per germline, CDR1 MGHDK and CDR2 SYGVNS. CDR3 length: 15 amino acids. After removal of 6 bases from V and 2 bases from J, the junction contained 8 bases not matched to a gene.

The CDR3 DNA sequence: TGTGCCACCAGCAGAGCCCTGGGACCCTACGAGCAGTACTTC. This translates into CATSRALGPYEQYF. The genes are TRBV15 and TRBJ2-7; D may match TRBD1 or TRBD2 (5 bases each). Trimming removed 1 base at V and 2 bases at J, with 9 bases between. The CDR3 runs 14 residues. The germline gives CDR1 LNHNV, CDR2 YYDKDF (reference sequence).

The chain couples TRBV7-7 to TRBJ2-1; 9 nucleotides align to TRBD1. Germline V gene lookup returns CDR1 SSHAT and CDR2 FNYEAQ (reference sequence). There are 15 residues in the CDR3. V shed 3 bases and J 4 bases; nucleotides not matched to a gene: 4. CDR3 sequence reads: CASSFGQGIYNEQFF. The CDR3 DNA reads TGTGCCAGCAGCTTTGGACAGGGGATATACAATGAGCAGTTCTTC.

The CDR3 DNA sequence: TGTGCCAGCAGCCAAGAATTTTTGGGAAGGGGCACCGGGGAGCTGTTTTTT. This translates into CASSQEFLGRGTGELFF. The chain joins TRBV3-1 (or the pseudogene TRBV3-2) to TRBJ2-2; tentative D call: TRBD1 (5 bases). Germline V gene data show CDR1 as LGHDT and CDR2 as YNNKEL (reference sequence). The CDR3 covers 17 residues. V lost 0 bases and J 4 bases, leaving 15 bases between the germline ends.

This chain links TRBV6-2 or TRBV6-3 with TRBJ1-6, with D unclear. The V end was cut by 5 bases, the J end by 9 bases, with 11 bases between. CDR3 length: 13 residues. CDR1 and CDR2 (germline): MNHEY, SVGEGT. In DNA form, the CDR3 reads TGTGCCAGCAGTCTCACGCTCGGTTCACCCCTCCACTTT. Residues: CASSLTLGSPLHF.

This chain links TRBV7-9 with TRBJ1-1; D call uncertain. Per the germline V gene, CDR1 is SEHNR and CDR2 is FQNEAQ (reference sequence). CDR3 length: 13 amino acids. Deletions cut 5 bases from V and 5 bases from J, with 12 bases between. The CDR3 spells CASSRNEGTEAFF. The CDR3 DNA sequence: TGTGCCAGCAGCCGAAACGAGGGAACTGAAGCTTTCTTT. The complete variable domain, with remaining parts taken from reference TRBV7-9 and TRBJ1-1, reads DTGVSQNPRHKITKRGQNVTFRCDPISEHNRLYWYRQTLGQGPEFLTYFQNEAQLEKSRLLSDRFSAERPKGSFSTLEIQRTEQGDSAMYLCASSRNEGTEAFFGQGTRLTVV.

The chain joins TRBV27 to TRBJ1-5; no firm D call. The V and J ends lost 4 bases and 6 bases respectively, with 7 bases between them. Germline V gene lookup returns CDR1 MNHEY and CDR2 SMNVEV (reference sequence). The CDR3 is 12 amino acids. The CDR3 is CASSYVGQPQHF. Written as DNA, the CDR3 is TGTGCCAGCAGTTACGTTGGTCAGCCCCAGCATTTT.

The CDR3 here is CASSLPRGVNTEAFF. In DNA form, the CDR3 reads TGTGCCAGCAGCTTACCCAGGGGAGTGAACACTGAAGCTTTCTTT. V is TRBV5-4 and J is TRBJ1-1, with a weak D call TRBD1 (6 bases). This CDR3 spans 15 amino acids. From germline, CDR1 is SGHNT and CDR2 YYREEE (reference sequence). V gave up 2 bases and J gave up 0 bases, with 11 bases separating them.

This clone was observed a single time. The chain employs TRBV9 and TRBJ2-3, with 7 bases that match TRBD2. The CDR3 is 14 residues long. Germline V gene lookup returns CDR1 SGDLS and CDR2 YYNGEE. The V gene end was trimmed by 3 bases and the J gene end by 4 bases; junction bases not matched to a gene: 5. For the CDR3, the DNA is TGTGCCAGCAGCGCCGCCCGGGAGGCAGATACGCAGTATTTT. It codes for CASSAAREADTQYF.

This clone was detected only once. This chain uses TRBV6-5 with TRBJ1-1; D gene ambiguous. V was shortened by 0 bases and J by 2 bases, with 4 bases between the two germline ends. The CDR3 is 13 residues long. Germline V CDR1 and CDR2: MNHEY, SVGAGI. In DNA, the CDR3 is TGTGCCAGCAGTTACTCTGCTAACACTGAAGCTTTCTTT. Protein product: CASSYSANTEAFF.

The gene calls are TRBV10-3 and TRBJ1-3; possible D gene TRBD1, 6 bases. The V end was cut by 10 bases, the J end by 4 bases, with 20 bases between. CDR1 is ENHRY, CDR2 SYGVKD, per germline. The CDR3 contains 15 residues. CDR3 sequence reads: CASTGQDLLGNTIYF. In nucleotides, the CDR3 is TGTGCCAGTACAGGGCAAGATCTTCTAGGAAACACCATATATTTT.

The gene calls are TRBV5-8 and TRBJ1-1; the match to TRBD1 covers 7 bases. Germline V gene data show CDR1 as SGHTS and CDR2 as YDEGEE. V trimming: 4 bases; J trimming: 3 bases; junction bases outside the gene matches: 3. The CDR3 is 13 residues long. In DNA, the CDR3 is TGTGCCAGCAGCCTGCAGGGGGACACTGAAGCTTTCTTT. It translates to CASSLQGDTEAFF.

This rearrangement joins TRBV6-4 to TRBJ2-7; maybe TRBD1 (5 bases). CDR1 MRHNA and CDR2 SNTAGT come from the germline V gene. The CDR3 consists of 14 residues. Trimming shortened V by 7 bases and J by 3 bases, and 16 bases separated the two germline ends. In nucleotides, the CDR3 is TGTGCCAGCATAGGACGCCTCAGGGTCTACGAGCAGTACTTC. Translating it yields CASIGRLRVYEQYF.

The chain links TRBV21-1 to TRBJ1-6; the D segment call TRBD1 is taken from the table without a DNA check. TRBV21-1 represents a pseudogene. CDR3 length equals 16 residues. The CDR3 region is CASSNYWDRSNSPLHF. CDR3 DNA: TGTGCCAGCAGCAACTACTGGGACAGATCCAATTCACCCCTCCACTTT.

The CDR3 reads CASRNLAGLSYNEQFF. As DNA, the CDR3 is TGTGCCAGTAGAAATCTAGCGGGACTCTCCTACAATGAGCAGTTCTTC. The chain carries TRBV19 and TRBJ2-1, with 9 bases matching TRBD2. CDR3 length: 16 residues. The V and J ends lost 6 bases and 0 bases, in that order; junction bases with no gene match: 6. Germline assignment: CDR1 LNHDA and CDR2 SQIVND (reference sequence).

CDR3 sequence (DNA): TGTGCCAGCCGCCGCGGGACAGGTGTTGAAAAACTGTTTTTT. Translating it yields CASRRGTGVEKLFF. The chain has TRBV25-1 and TRBJ1-4; 8 nucleotides match TRBD1. The CDR3 has 14 residues. Germline V gives CDR1 MGHDK, CDR2 SYGVNS. V lost 8 bases to trimming and J lost 7 bases; unmatched junction nucleotides: 9.

This clone was recorded a few times. The V gene is TRBV5-1, the J gene TRBJ2-2; D call uncertain. Trimming pared 3 bases from V and 4 bases from J, leaving 7 bases between. CDR3 size: 13 residues. Germline CDR1 reads SGHRS; CDR2 reads YFSETQ. The CDR3, as DNA: TGCGCCAGCAGCTCTCTTCCCACCGGGGAGCTGTTTTTT. This sequence encodes CASSSLPTGELFF. The variable domain in full, with the rest retrieved from reference TRBV5-1 and TRBJ2-2, is KAGVTQTPRYLIKTRGQQVTLSCSPISGHRSVSWYQQTPGQGLQFLFEYFSETQRNKGNFPGRFSGRQFSNSRSEMNVSTLELGDSALYLCASSSLPTGELFFGEGSRLTVL.

The V and J genes are TRBV9 and TRBJ1-4; weak D call: TRBD1 (5 bases). The V end lost 3 bases, the J end lost 6 bases, and 15 bases lay between the germline ends. The CDR3 has 15 amino acids. Germline V gene data show CDR1 as SGDLS and CDR2 as YYNGEE. Here the CDR3 reads CASSASGGRDEKLFF. The CDR3 coding sequence is TGTGCCAGCAGCGCCTCGGGGGGGAGGGATGAAAAACTGTTTTTT.